The next 20 T cell receptor beta chains were all read from a single sample in a study of cytomegalovirus exposure and HLA in healthy donors (TCRdb year 2017). The library was prepared using the immunoSEQ multiplex PCR assay. A mixture of 60 forward primers for TCR Vbeta segments and 13 reverse primers for TCR Jbeta segments was used in the multiplex PCR. In TCRdb, the immuneACCESS table is reduced to in-frame sequences with V and J assigned. These tables do not hold every clone; where another copy was compared, an unresolved V gene accounts for under half, and the others remain unexplained. This sample holds 150,000 or so clones; roughly 73% were observed only once. The ten biggest clones cover approximately 1.8% of the sample. The sequencing input was PBMCs. The receptors derive from a woman under 30 in good health and CMV-seronegative.

The chain carries TRBV2 and TRBJ2-5; D remains ambiguous. V shed 6 bases and J shed 5 bases, with 10 bases lying between them. Germline V CDR1 and CDR2: SNHLY, FYNNEI. The CDR3 loop spans 12 amino acids. CDR3: CASRVYLETQYF. DNA of the CDR3: TGTGCCAGCAGGGTCTATCTGGAGACCCAGTACTTC. Using reference TRBV2 and TRBJ2-5 for the parts outside the CDR3, the full variable domain is EPEVTQTPSHQVTQMGQEVILRCVPISNHLYFYWYRQILGQKVEFLVSFYNNEISEKSEIFDDQFSVERPDGSNFTLKIRSTKLEDSAMYFCASRVYLETQYFGPGTRLLVL.

Concerning this clone: Other DNA variants within this sample encode the same CDR3. The chain is built from TRBV4-2 and TRBJ2-2, with 9 nucleotides matching TRBD2. This CDR3 spans 16 amino acids. Germline trimming cut 2 bases from V and 2 bases from J; bases unmatched to any gene: 3. The V gene's germline CDR1 is LGHNA and CDR2 YNFKEQ. The CDR3 coding sequence is TGTGCCAGCAGCCAATTAGCGGGGGTCAACACCGGGGAGCTGTTTTTT. This codes for CASSQLAGVNTGELFF.

This clone was detected only a few times. The chain employs TRBV5-4 and TRBJ2-3; 8 nucleotides agree with TRBD1. Germline V CDR1 and CDR2: SGHNT, YYREEE (reference sequence). The CDR3 contains 16 residues. After removal of 0 bases from V and 6 bases from J, the junction contained 9 bases not matched to a gene. CDR3 in amino acids: CASSLGGDRGRDTQYF. The CDR3 region has the DNA TGTGCCAGCAGCTTGGGGGGCGACAGGGGTAGGGATACGCAGTATTTT.

The chain uses TRBV5-4 and TRBJ1-4; 9 bases map to TRBD1. Germline V gene data show CDR1 as SGHNT and CDR2 as YYREEE (reference sequence). The ends lost 5 bases at V and 8 bases at J; junction bases unmatched: 13. The CDR3 spans 16 residues. DNA for the CDR3: TGTGCCAGCAGTCCAAACACAGGGGGCGTAGGGGAAAAACTGTTTTTT. As protein: CASSPNTGGVGEKLFF.

For this clone: One junction end disagrees with the germline gene, perhaps due to a read error. This chain links TRBV7-7 with TRBJ2-1; 8 bases are a match to TRBD1. This CDR3 is built from 14 residues. Germline CDR1 reads SSHAT; CDR2 reads FNYEAQ (reference sequence). The CDR3 DNA reads as TGTGCTAGCAGCTTACGGGCAGGGGGCGGTGAGCAGTTCTTC. Translation: CASSLRAGGGEQFF.

Of note for this clone: Different DNA sequences within this sample yield the same CDR3. The CDR3 DNA sequence: TGTGCCAGCAGCTTAGCAGGTCGGCAAACCCAGCCCCAGCATTTT. It translates to CASSLAGRQTQPQHF. The chain uses TRBV5-6 and TRBJ1-5; D is undetermined. CDR1 is SGHDT, CDR2 YYEEEE, per germline. CDR3 length: 15 amino acids. Trimming pared 2 bases from V and 7 bases from J, leaving 16 bases between. The full variable domain, its missing parts supplied by reference TRBV5-6 and TRBJ1-5, is DAGVTQSPTHLIKTRGQQVTLRCSPKSGHDTVSWYQQALGQGPQFIFQYYEEEERQRGNFPDRFSGHQFPNYSSELNVNALLLGDSALYLCASSLAGRQTQPQHFGDGTRLSIL.

This chain uses TRBV29-1 with TRBJ2-2; a weak D match, TRBD2 (6 bases). The V gene's germline CDR1 is SQVTM and CDR2 ANQGSEA. The CDR3 runs 13 residues. V was trimmed by 7 bases and J by 3 bases, leaving 12 bases between them. CDR3 in DNA: TGCAGCGGGGGGGAAGGGGACACCGGGGAGCTGTTTTTT. This codes for CSGGEGDTGELFF.

Only a few counts were recorded for this clone. This sequence joins TRBV27 and TRBJ1-2; 9 nucleotides align to TRBD1. The length of the CDR3 is 19 residues. Germline V lookup: CDR1 MNHEY, CDR2 SMNVEV (reference sequence). The V segment lost 4 bases and the J segment 0 bases; nucleotides outside the gene matches: 15. In DNA form, the CDR3 reads TGTGCCAGCAGTTCACGGGGCGGACAGGGGTTGCTGCCTAACTATGGCTACACCTTC. This gives the protein CASSSRGGQGLLPNYGYTF.

The rearrangement joins TRBV6-4 to TRBJ2-1, with 11 bases fitting TRBD2. The CDR3 runs 15 residues. J lost 8 bases, V lost 0 bases, and 3 bases had no gene match. In germline, CDR1 is MRHNA, CDR2 SNTAGT. For the CDR3, the DNA is TGTGCCAGCAGTGACTCTAGCGGGGGGGCACATGAGCAGTTCTTC. As protein: CASSDSSGGAHEQFF.

The chain uses TRBV5-6 and TRBJ1-6; 7 bases fit TRBD1. The CDR3 totals 14 residues. The V segment lost 6 bases and the J segment 14 bases; nucleotides outside the gene matches: 14. The germline V gene encodes CDR1 SGHDT and CDR2 YYEEEE. The CDR3 DNA sequence: TGTGCCAGCATCGAGACAGGGAAAGGATTCACCCTCCACTTT. The encoded protein is CASIETGKGFTLHF.

The chain employs TRBV5-8 and TRBJ2-7; TRBD1 matches 8 bases. Per germline, CDR1 SGHTS and CDR2 YDEGEE. The CDR3 length is 16 residues. J gave up 4 bases and V 0 bases, and 9 bases lay outside the gene matches. CDR3: CASSLVQGAKDYEQYV. The CDR3 DNA reads as TGTGCCAGCAGCTTGGTGCAGGGGGCGAAGGATTACGAGCAGTACGTC.

With regard to this clone: The conserved phenylalanine or tryptophan is not found at the CDR3 terminus, so this likely reflects a read error. The rearrangement joins TRBV19 to TRBJ1-2; the D gene is possibly TRBD1 (6 bases). The CDR3 has 12 amino acids. The V and J ends lost 7 bases and 8 bases respectively, with 14 bases between them. CDR1 and CDR2 from the germline V gene are LNHDA and SQIVND (reference sequence). In DNA form, the CDR3 reads TGTGCCAGTATGGGCGGGGGGCGCGGCTACACCCTC. Residues: CASMGGGRGYTL.

The chain recombines TRBV18 with TRBJ1-2; 7 nucleotides line up with TRBD1. CDR3 length equals 14 residues. The germline gives CDR1 KGHSH, CDR2 LQKENI. The ends lost 4 bases at V and 8 bases at J; junction bases unmatched: 10. For the CDR3, the DNA is TGTGCCAGCTCACTAACCAGACAGGGAGAAGGCTACACCTTC. It codes for CASSLTRQGEGYTF.

J is TRBJ2-3 and V is TRBV11-2, with D perhaps TRBD2 (5 bases). The CDR3 has 16 amino acids. Trimming left V 7 bases short and J 6 bases short, with 23 bases between. Germline V gene data show CDR1 as SGHAT and CDR2 as FQNNGV. The CDR3 reads CASTQSVLATGDTQYF. In DNA form, the CDR3 reads TGTGCCAGCACCCAGAGTGTTCTAGCTACGGGGGATACGCAGTATTTT.

This chain joins TRBV27 and TRBJ2-2, with D maybe TRBD1 (6 bases). CDR3 length: 13 residues. Germline CDR1 is MNHEY and CDR2 is SMNVEV (reference sequence). Trimming pared 5 bases from V and 6 bases from J, leaving 10 bases between. The CDR3 region has the DNA TGTGCCAGCAGTATGACAGGCGCCGGGGAGCTGTTTTTT. This gives the protein CASSMTGAGELFF.

CDR3 coding DNA: TGTGCCAGCAGCTTCGGGACTAGCGGCGCAGATACGCAGTATTTT. Translated, it gives CASSFGTSGADTQYF. The chain uses TRBV5-4 and TRBJ2-3, with 11 bases matching TRBD2. This CDR3 is built from 15 residues. Germline CDR1 reads SGHNT; CDR2 reads YYREEE (reference sequence). After removal of 2 bases from V and 4 bases from J, the junction contained 3 bases not matched to a gene.

This chain joins TRBV19 and TRBJ2-1, with TRBD2 matching over 8 bases. CDR1 is LNHDA, CDR2 SQIVND, per germline (reference sequence). With 3 bases clipped from V and 2 bases from J, the junction kept 9 bases outside the gene matches. This CDR3 has 17 residues. As DNA, the CDR3 is TGTGCCAGTAGTATTTACGGGAGGGCGGGCGCCTACAATGAGCAGTTCTTC. It codes for CASSIYGRAGAYNEQFF.

CDR3 DNA: TGTGCCAGTAGTGTAAAAGAAACTTATAGCAATCAGCCCCAGCATTTT. As protein: CASSVKETYSNQPQHF. The rearrangement links TRBV19 to TRBJ1-5, with unresolved D. In germline, CDR1 is LNHDA, CDR2 SQIVND (reference sequence). The length of the CDR3 is 16 residues. V was trimmed by 5 bases and J by 0 bases, leaving 14 bases between them.

This sequence joins TRBV30 and TRBJ2-1; D unclear. This CDR3 is 13 amino acids long. Trimming pared 4 bases from V and 4 bases from J, leaving 11 bases between. CDR1 is GTSNPN and CDR2 is SVGIG in the germline V gene (reference sequence). The CDR3 coding sequence is TGTGCCTGGACCGAGGAGCTGTACAATGAGCAGTTCTTC. It is translated as CAWTEELYNEQFF.

The J gene is TRBJ1-3, the V gene TRBV2; tentative D call: TRBD1 (5 bases). This CDR3 comprises 15 residues. The V end was cut by 6 bases, the J end by 0 bases, with 12 bases between. The germline gives CDR1 SNHLY, CDR2 FYNNEI. The CDR3 spells CASRAGIGSGNTIYF. As DNA, the CDR3 is TGTGCCAGCAGGGCAGGGATTGGCTCTGGAAACACCATATATTTT.